This passage covers 23 T cell receptor beta chains from one sample sequenced in a study of vaccination and CD4 T cells after COVID-19. This sample's time point: late sampling 161 to 241 days after vaccination in three convalescent patients. MiXCR, applied by TCRdb to the PCR reads, yields one record per CDR3 protein. Among about 36,000 distinct CDR3 sequences, around 35% were seen once, and the ten largest hold 5.8%. The material sequenced was CD4+ T cells from blood, taken about 7 months after SARS-CoV-2 vaccination. The receptors derive from a human donor who had recovered from COVID-19.

This clonotype was counted a few times. The chain recombines TRBV7-8 with TRBJ2-1; no clear D gene. The CDR3 spans 14 residues. Germline V gene lookup returns CDR1 SGHVS and CDR2 FQNEAQ. The V and J ends lost 1 base and 4 bases respectively, with 8 bases between them. CDR3 bases: TGTGCCAGCAGCTTAGTGGTCGGATACAATGAGCAGTTCTTC. Translation gives CASSLVVGYNEQFF. The complete variable domain, with remaining parts taken from reference TRBV7-8 and TRBJ2-1, reads GAGVSQSPRYKVAKRGQDVALRCDPISGHVSLFWYQQALGQGPEFLTYFQNEAQLDKSGLPSDRFFAERPEGSVSTLKIQRTQQEDSAVYLCASSLVVGYNEQFFGPGTRLTVL.

This rearrangement joins TRBV19 to TRBJ2-3, with a possible D match to TRBD1 (6 bases). The CDR3 is 13 residues long. The germline CDR1 and CDR2 sequences are LNHDA and SQIVND (reference sequence). Trimming stripped 6 bases from V and 2 bases from J, with 9 bases between. The CDR3 DNA is TGTGCCAGTAGGGCAGGGGTCACAGATACGCAGTATTTT. Protein sequence: CASRAGVTDTQYF.

The rearrangement links TRBV12-3 or TRBV12-4 to TRBJ2-7; 7 bases are shared with TRBD2. The CDR3 is 15 amino acids. V trimming: 1 base; J trimming: 4 bases; junction bases outside the gene matches: 7. The CDR3 bases are TGTGCCAGCAGTTTAGGGCAGATCGGGGGGTACGAGCAGTACTTC. This codes for CASSLGQIGGYEQYF.

The rearrangement links TRBV7-9 to TRBJ2-1; D may be TRBD2 (6 bases). The V and J ends lost 1 base and 6 bases respectively, with 31 bases between them. Germline CDR1 SEHNR, CDR2 FQNEAQ (reference sequence). This CDR3 is built from 21 residues. The CDR3 reads CASSLVTLGRGAIWISNEQFF. The CDR3 region has the DNA TGTGCCAGCAGCTTAGTTACCCTTGGACGCGGGGCCATATGGATTAGCAATGAGCAGTTCTTC.

This clonotype turned up a few times. This chain joins TRBV20-1 and TRBJ2-3, with D unclear. Between the trimmed V and J ends, which lost 6 bases and 1 base, there was a span of 14 bases. Germline V gene data show CDR1 as DFQATT and CDR2 as SNEGSKA (reference sequence). This CDR3 spans 14 amino acids. As DNA, the CDR3 is TGCAGTGCCCTGGATCCCACACGCACAGATACGCAGTATTTT. This sequence encodes CSALDPTRTDTQYF.

This clonotype has more than one count but fewer than ten. The chain has TRBV15 and TRBJ2-7, with D possibly being TRBD1 (6 bases). The germline V gene has CDR1 LNHNV and CDR2 YYDKDF (reference sequence). This CDR3 contains 14 residues. V gave up 0 bases and J gave up 7 bases, with 13 bases separating them. CDR3 sequence reads: CATSRDSTGWEQYF. The CDR3, as DNA: TGTGCCACCAGCAGAGATTCCACAGGGTGGGAGCAGTACTTC.

V gene TRBV4-3 combines with J gene TRBJ2-3, with 10 bases identical to TRBD2. Trimming at V came to 2 bases and at J to 2 bases, leaving 4 bases not matched to a gene. This CDR3 contains 16 residues. Germline CDR1 reads LGHNA; CDR2 reads YSLEER. In nucleotides, the CDR3 is TGCGCCAGCAGCCAAAGGACTAGCGGCCTCACAGATACGCAGTATTTT. Its protein is CASSQRTSGLTDTQYF.

V and J are TRBV5-4 and TRBJ2-5, with D possibly TRBD2 on 5 matching bases. Germline V gene lookup returns CDR1 SGHNT and CDR2 YYREEE (reference sequence). V gave up 3 bases and J gave up 1 base, with 13 bases separating them. The length of the CDR3 is 15 residues. Here the CDR3 reads CASSSPVEAQETQYF. CDR3 DNA: TGTGCCAGCAGCTCGCCTGTGGAGGCCCAAGAGACCCAGTACTTC.

This clonotype was observed a few times. This chain links TRBV5-1 with TRBJ2-3; 14 bases agree with TRBD2. Germline assignment: CDR1 SGHRS and CDR2 YFSETQ. The CDR3 contains 19 residues. V shed 3 bases and J 1 base; nucleotides not matched to a gene: 10. The CDR3 coding sequence is TGCGCCAGCAGCTCCAGGGGACTAGCGGGAGTAGTTGGCACAGATACGCAGTATTTT. As protein: CASSSRGLAGVVGTDTQYF.

Only a few counts were recorded for this clonotype. This chain connects TRBV19 to TRBJ1-6; 7 bases are a match to TRBD1. The CDR3 consists of 16 residues. The germline V gene has CDR1 LNHDA and CDR2 SQIVND (reference sequence). V shed 2 bases and J 7 bases; nucleotides not matched to a gene: 8. CDR3 amino acids: CASSIRDSRSNSPLHF. In DNA form, the CDR3 reads TGTGCCAGTAGTATACGGGACAGTCGGTCCAATTCACCCCTCCACTTT.

This clonotype has more than one count but fewer than ten. This chain links TRBV20-1 with TRBJ2-3; possible D gene TRBD2, 5 bases. Germline V gene sequence: CDR1 DFQATT, CDR2 SNEGSKA (reference sequence). Trimming took off 3 bases at V and 5 bases at J, with 21 bases between the two ends. CDR3 length: 16 residues. Written as DNA, the CDR3 is TGCAGTGCTAGTCAACCGGGCGGACTGAGTTTAGATACGCAGTATTTT. Protein product: CSASQPGGLSLDTQYF.

V is TRBV7-9 and J is TRBJ2-3; 14 bases agree with TRBD2. Germline-derived CDR1 and CDR2 are SEHNR and FQNEAQ (reference sequence). The V and J ends lost 2 bases and 6 bases, in that order; junction bases with no gene match: 16. CDR3 size: 20 residues. CDR3 sequence (DNA): TGTGCCAGCAGCTTAAGCCGACTAGCGGGAGGGCTCACAGAGGACGATACGCAGTATTTT. Translated, it gives CASSLSRLAGGLTEDDTQYF. Using reference TRBV7-9 and TRBJ2-3 for the parts outside the CDR3, the full variable domain is DTGVSQNPRHKITKRGQNVTFRCDPISEHNRLYWYRQTLGQGPEFLTYFQNEAQLEKSRLLSDRFSAERPKGSFSTLEIQRTEQGDSAMYLCASSLSRLAGGLTEDDTQYFGPGTRLTVL.

There are a few counts of this clonotype. V is TRBV7-9 and J is TRBJ1-1; possible D gene TRBD1, 5 bases. CDR1 is SEHNR and CDR2 is FQNEAQ in the germline V gene (reference sequence). The CDR3 length is 14 residues. The V and J ends lost 3 bases and 5 bases respectively, with 13 bases between them. DNA for the CDR3: TGTGCCAGCAGCTTCCAGGGTCGGAGTACTGAAGCTTTCTTT. Its translation is CASSFQGRSTEAFF.

J is TRBJ2-1 and V is TRBV20-1, with 8 bases fitting TRBD2. The CDR3 is made up of 16 amino acids. The germline gives CDR1 DFQATT, CDR2 SNEGSKA (reference sequence). V lost 5 bases, J lost 7 bases, and 16 bases stayed unmatched. The CDR3 reads CSAGDGGTRRANEQFF. CDR3 bases: TGCAGTGCTGGGGATGGGGGGACTAGAAGGGCAAATGAGCAGTTCTTC.

The chain links TRBV30 to TRBJ1-2; D call uncertain. This CDR3 is built from 13 residues. Between the trimmed V and J ends, which lost 2 bases and 3 bases, there was a span of 10 bases. The V gene's germline CDR1 is GTSNPN and CDR2 SVGIG (reference sequence). The CDR3 sequence: CAWSIGIDYGYTF. CDR3 bases: TGTGCCTGGAGTATTGGGATTGACTATGGCTACACCTTC.

This clonotype was counted a few times. This chain links TRBV7-9 with TRBJ1-1; perhaps TRBD1 as D (5 bases). Looked up from germline, CDR1 is SEHNR and CDR2 is FQNEAQ (reference sequence). The CDR3 sequence is 13 residues long. V was trimmed by 5 bases and J by 8 bases, leaving 15 bases between them. As DNA, the CDR3 is TGTGCCAGCAGCACCGAGGGAAGGGGCGAAGCTTTCTTT. This translates into CASSTEGRGEAFF. The variable domain in full, completed from reference TRBV7-9 and TRBJ1-1, reads DTGVSQNPRHKITKRGQNVTFRCDPISEHNRLYWYRQTLGQGPEFLTYFQNEAQLEKSRLLSDRFSAERPKGSFSTLEIQRTEQGDSAMYLCASSTEGRGEAFFGQGTRLTVV.

This clonotype was seen a handful of times. V is TRBV19 and J is TRBJ2-7; the match to TRBD2 covers 7 bases. Germline assignment: CDR1 LNHDA and CDR2 SQIVND (reference sequence). CDR3 length: 14 residues. J gave up 1 base and V 5 bases, and 5 bases lay outside the gene matches. CDR3: CASSPGLVSYEQYF. CDR3 coding DNA: TGTGCCAGTAGTCCCGGACTAGTTTCCTACGAGCAGTACTTC.

This chain joins TRBV25-1 and TRBJ1-1; tentatively, D is TRBD1 (5 bases). Germline V gene data show CDR1 as MGHDK and CDR2 as SYGVNS. The CDR3 sequence is 13 residues long. V was shortened by 7 bases and J by 4 bases, with 13 bases between the two germline ends. The CDR3 nucleotides are TGTGCCAGCACCTCGGGGGGATTCACTGAAGCTTTCTTT. The encoded protein is CASTSGGFTEAFF.

This sequence joins TRBV6-2 or TRBV6-3 and TRBJ2-5; 7 bases agree with TRBD1. The CDR3 consists of 14 residues. V was clipped by 6 bases and J by 2 bases; unmatched bases: 6. Looked up from germline, CDR1 is MNHEY and CDR2 is SVGEGT. The CDR3 protein is CASRPDREQETQYF. The CDR3 coding sequence is TGTGCCAGCAGACCAGACAGGGAACAAGAGACCCAGTACTTC.

This clonotype was detected only a few times. The V gene is TRBV20-1, the J gene TRBJ1-1; D is possibly TRBD1 (5 bases). The V and J ends lost 3 bases and 1 base respectively, with 9 bases between them. This CDR3 is built from 13 residues. Germline-derived CDR1 and CDR2 are DFQATT and SNEGSKA (reference sequence). The CDR3 coding sequence is TGCAGTGCTAGCCGACAGCAGAACACTGAAGCTTTCTTT. As protein: CSASRQQNTEAFF.

The rearrangement uses TRBV15 and TRBJ2-6; no definite D call. Trimming shortened V by 7 bases and J by 0 bases, and 13 bases separated the two germline ends. Germline V lookup: CDR1 LNHNV, CDR2 YYDKDF (reference sequence). The CDR3 extends over 16 amino acids. CDR3 sequence (DNA): TGTGCCACCACCCAGGCAGTGCGCTCTGGGGCCAACGTCCTGACTTTC. Its translation is CATTQAVRSGANVLTF.

The rearrangement links TRBV20-1 to TRBJ2-1; 8 bases line up with TRBD2. CDR3 length equals 20 residues. CDR1 is DFQATT and CDR2 is SNEGSKA in the germline V gene (reference sequence). The V segment lost 5 bases and the J segment 4 bases; nucleotides outside the gene matches: 25. CDR3 residues: CSALPRGTSGPLARYNEQFF. In DNA form, the CDR3 reads TGCAGTGCTCTTCCCCGAGGCACTAGCGGACCCCTAGCTCGTTACAATGAGCAGTTCTTC.

This clonotype has just a few counts. J is TRBJ2-7 and V is TRBV7-2, with 9 bases lining up with TRBD1. Germline CDR1 SGHTA, CDR2 FQGNSA. This CDR3 has 15 amino acids. J lost 3 bases, V lost 5 bases, and 8 bases had no gene match. The CDR3 sequence: CASSPQGARGYEQYF. CDR3 sequence (DNA): TGTGCCAGCAGCCCACAGGGGGCGCGGGGCTACGAGCAGTACTTC.